The 24 T cell receptor beta chains below were found in one sample sequenced in a study of Ad26.COV2.S vaccination and SARS-CoV-2 variants. The treatment is: roughly 18 received Ad26.COV2.S at low or high dose, single or two shots; a few received placebo; per-sample allocation not given. Specimen acquisition occurred on day 63 following the initial vaccine or placebo injection. The protocol was immunoSEQ multiplex PCR, while the TCRdb copy is restricted to in-frame clones and leaves out a portion. The data contain 380,000 or so clones, 88% of them singletons. Sequenced material: peripheral blood, taken in a trial of Ad26.COV2.S vaccine versus placebo. These receptor sequences come from a person aged 18 to 65 who received the Ad26.COV2.S COVID-19 vaccine or a placebo.

The V and J genes are TRBV11-3 and TRBJ1-1; no firm D call. Germline values: CDR1 SGHNT, CDR2 YENEEA. V was cut by 5 bases and J by 1 base, with 8 bases left in between. This CDR3 is built from 13 residues. Here the CDR3 reads CASSRARNTEAFF. CDR3 nucleotides: TGTGCCAGCAGCCGGGCCCGGAACACTGAAGCTTTCTTT.

This clone was observed once. The chain recombines TRBV7-9 with TRBJ1-5, with D uncertain. Germline loops: CDR1 SEHNR, CDR2 FQNEAQ (reference sequence). The V end lost 1 base, the J end lost 1 base, and 8 bases lay between the germline ends. CDR3 length equals 15 residues. The CDR3 loop reads CASSLGPGSNQPQHF. The CDR3 coding sequence is TGTGCCAGCAGCTTAGGTCCGGGGAGCAATCAGCCCCAGCATTTT.

The rearrangement joins TRBV5-1 to TRBJ1-6; the D gene is possibly TRBD1 (6 bases). V lost 0 bases and J lost 7, with 14 bases in between. CDR3 length equals 16 residues. The germline CDR1 and CDR2 sequences are SGHRS and YFSETQ. The CDR3 DNA reads TGCGCCAGCAGCTTGGTCGGGGGGGCGCAGAATTCACCCCTCCACTTT. Translated, it gives CASSLVGGAQNSPLHF.

This clone is termed medium-sized. The chain couples TRBV4-2 to TRBJ2-7, with D maybe TRBD1 (5 bases). Germline values: CDR1 LGHNA, CDR2 YNFKEQ. The CDR3 has 16 residues. Trimming cost V 1 base and J 0 bases, with 13 bases left between them. The DNA for the CDR3 is TGTGCCAGCAGCCAAGTGACAGCAGAAAGCTCCTACGAGCAGTACTTC. This gives the protein CASSQVTAESSYEQYF.

V is TRBV30 and J is TRBJ2-7, with 10 bases fitting TRBD2. With V trimmed by 1 base and J by 4 bases, 7 bases remained unmatched. This CDR3 contains 15 residues. Germline-derived CDR1 and CDR2 are GTSNPN and SVGIG (reference sequence). The CDR3 DNA follows: TGTGCCTGGAGTGGTACTAGCGGGATAAAGTACGAGCAGTACTTC. The encoded protein is CAWSGTSGIKYEQYF. Full variable domain (rest looked up from reference TRBV30 and TRBJ2-7): SQTIHQWPATLVQPVGSPLSLECTVEGTSNPNLYWYRQAAGRGLQLLFYSVGIGQISSEVPQNLSASRPQDRQFILSSKKLLLSDSGFYLCAWSGTSGIKYEQYFGPGTRLTVT.

The chain employs TRBV5-5 and TRBJ2-1; 12 bases align to TRBD2. V was pared by 1 base and J by 6 bases, with 11 bases of the junction left unmatched. This CDR3 has 18 amino acids. Germline lookup yields CDR1 SGHKS and CDR2 YYEKEE (reference sequence). Here the CDR3 reads CASSLKRLAGGLFNEQFF. The CDR3 DNA reads as TGTGCCAGCAGCTTGAAGCGGCTAGCGGGGGGGCTTTTCAATGAGCAGTTCTTC. The full variable domain, with the rest looked up from reference TRBV5-5 and TRBJ2-1, is DAGVTQSPTHLIKTRGQQVTLRCSPISGHKSVSWYQQVLGQGPQFIFQYYEKEERGRGNFPDRFSARQFPNYSSELNVNALLLGDSALYLCASSLKRLAGGLFNEQFFGPGTRLTVL.

The chain links TRBV6-2 or TRBV6-3 to TRBJ2-5; D is ambiguous. Trimming left V 4 bases short and J 2 bases short, with 11 bases between. Looked up from germline, CDR1 is MNHEY and CDR2 is SVGEGT. The CDR3 runs to 14 residues. The CDR3 sequence: CASSSRQVQETQYF. The DNA for the CDR3 is TGTGCCAGCAGTTCCCGGCAGGTTCAAGAGACCCAGTACTTC.

The chain combines TRBV18 with TRBJ2-3, with no clear D. V shed 0 bases and J shed 2 bases, with 6 bases lying between them. This CDR3 contains 14 residues. Germline V gene sequence: CDR1 KGHSH, CDR2 LQKENI. In nucleotides, the CDR3 is TGTGCCAGCTCACCACCGGATACCACAGATACGCAGTATTTT. It yields the protein CASSPPDTTDTQYF.

The chain recombines TRBV19 with TRBJ2-3; D is possibly TRBD2 (6 bases). Germline CDR1 is LNHDA and CDR2 is SQIVND (reference sequence). The CDR3 sequence is 13 residues long. Trimming pared 5 bases from V and 1 base from J, leaving 7 bases between. As DNA, the CDR3 is TGTGCCAGTAGTGAGCGGGGCACAGATACGCAGTATTTT. Translated, it gives CASSERGTDTQYF.

This chain connects TRBV6-5 to TRBJ2-1; D unclear. The CDR3 consists of 15 residues. Trimming left V 7 bases short and J 7 bases short, with 20 bases between. Per the germline V gene, CDR1 is MNHEY and CDR2 is SVGAGI. CDR3 bases: TGTGCCAGCACCCCCACGGATAAAAACCAAAATGAGCAGTTCTTC. This translates into CASTPTDKNQNEQFF.

The sample holds one count of this clone. As DNA, the CDR3 is TGCGCCAGCAGCATAGAGGGGACGGGAGCTAACTATGGCTACACCTTC. It codes for CASSIEGTGANYGYTF. The chain links TRBV5-1 to TRBJ1-2; TRBD1 is a possible D gene (5 bases). Germline V lookup: CDR1 SGHRS, CDR2 YFSETQ. The CDR3 is 16 residues long. The V gene lost 4 bases and the J gene lost 0 bases, with 16 bases spanning the gap. Full variable domain (remainder filled in from reference TRBV5-1 and TRBJ1-2): KAGVTQTPRYLIKTRGQQVTLSCSPISGHRSVSWYQQTPGQGLQFLFEYFSETQRNKGNFPGRFSGRQFSNSRSEMNVSTLELGDSALYLCASSIEGTGANYGYTFGSGTRLTVV.

The V call is TRBV5-1, the J call TRBJ1-2; D is perhaps TRBD1 (5 bases). The ends were cut back, 4 bases at V and 0 bases at J, with 10 bases in the middle. This CDR3 spans 14 amino acids. Germline V gene sequence: CDR1 SGHRS, CDR2 YFSETQ. The CDR3 sequence is CASSRDASNYGYTF. The CDR3 DNA reads as TGCGCCAGCAGCCGGGACGCCTCTAACTATGGCTACACCTTC.

The J gene is TRBJ2-2, the V gene TRBV10-3; 10 bases align to TRBD2. There are 16 residues in the CDR3. Germline assignment: CDR1 ENHRY and CDR2 SYGVKD. Trimming took 3 bases from V and 1 from J; bases not matched to a gene: 2. CDR3 DNA sequence: TGTGCCATCAGTGAACGACTAGCGGGGAACACCGGGGAGCTGTTTTTT. Encoded protein: CAISERLAGNTGELFF.

The chain couples TRBV11-2 to TRBJ1-6; TRBD1 is a possible D gene (5 bases). The CDR3 is made up of 14 amino acids. Germline assignment: CDR1 SGHAT and CDR2 FQNNGV. V lost 3 bases, J lost 7 bases, and 10 bases lay in between. The CDR3: CASSLGDSNSPLHF. CDR3 nucleotides: TGTGCCAGCAGCTTGGGGGACTCCAATTCACCCCTCCACTTT.

The chain carries TRBV6-2 or TRBV6-3 and TRBJ1-2; the D gene is possibly TRBD1 (5 bases). From germline, CDR1 is MNHEY and CDR2 SVGEGT. Trimming shortened V by 4 bases and J by 3 bases, and 21 bases separated the two germline ends. The CDR3 length is 17 residues. In nucleotides, the CDR3 is TGTGCCAGCAGTTCTTTAACCGGGACGTCTTTTTACTATGGCTACACCTTC. Its protein product is CASSSLTGTSFYYGYTF.

This clone has only one observation. This chain connects TRBV18 to TRBJ2-6, with D possibly being TRBD1 or TRBD2 (6 bases each). CDR1 is KGHSH and CDR2 is LQKENI in the germline V gene. The CDR3 runs to 17 residues. V was trimmed by 2 bases and J by 2 bases, leaving 13 bases between them. The CDR3 here is CASSPAGGGTGANVLTF. In nucleotides, the CDR3 is TGTGCCAGCTCACCAGCTGGGGGCGGGACTGGGGCCAACGTCCTGACTTTC. Full variable domain (missing parts from reference TRBV18 and TRBJ2-6): NAGVMQNPRHLVRRRGQEARLRCSPMKGHSHVYWYRQLPEEGLKFMVYLQKENIIDESGMPKERFSAEFPKEGPSILRIQQVVRGDSAAYFCASSPAGGGTGANVLTFGAGSRLTVL.

The chain links TRBV4-2 to TRBJ1-6, with D perhaps TRBD1 (6 bases). V gave up 0 bases and J gave up 10 bases, with 16 bases separating them. The germline CDR1 and CDR2 sequences are LGHNA and YNFKEQ. This CDR3 comprises 16 residues. CDR3 region: CASSQDQGYKGSPLHF. Here the CDR3 DNA reads TGTGCCAGCAGCCAAGACCAGGGGTATAAGGGGTCACCCCTCCACTTT.

The V call is TRBV29-1, the J call TRBJ2-5; 8 nucleotides align to TRBD2. Germline CDR1 is SQVTM and CDR2 is ANQGSEA. Losses at the gene ends were 0 bases for V and 1 base for J; bases not matched to a gene: 10. The CDR3 is made up of 17 amino acids. The CDR3 bases are TGCAGCGTTGAAGATCGACGCAAGCGGGAGCTCCAAGAGACCCAGTACTTC. Protein product: CSVEDRRKRELQETQYF.

The V call is TRBV27, the J call TRBJ2-7; 8 bases match TRBD2. Germline CDR1 reads MNHEY; CDR2 reads SMNVEV (reference sequence). The V and J ends lost 5 bases and 2 bases, in that order; junction bases with no gene match: 8. The CDR3 consists of 15 residues. CDR3 sequence reads: CASSATSGTAYEQYF. CDR3 DNA: TGTGCCAGCAGTGCCACTAGCGGAACCGCCTACGAGCAGTACTTC.

V and J are TRBV10-3 and TRBJ1-2; D remains ambiguous. The CDR3 is made up of 15 amino acids. The V and J ends lost 0 bases and 8 bases respectively, with 16 bases between them. Per the germline V gene, CDR1 is ENHRY and CDR2 is SYGVKD. This CDR3 is CAISESARNGRGYTF. The CDR3 nucleotides read TGTGCCATCAGTGAGTCTGCCCGAAACGGACGGGGCTACACCTTC.

This clone was recorded only once. The gene calls are TRBV6-5 and TRBJ2-3; D perhaps matches TRBD1 (5 bases). Germline V gives CDR1 MNHEY, CDR2 SVGAGI. Trimming shortened V by 5 bases and J by 2 bases, and 14 bases separated the two germline ends. The CDR3 contains 15 residues. CDR3 sequence (DNA): TGTGCCAGCAGTATTGGACACGCCACCACAGATACGCAGTATTTT. Amino acid sequence: CASSIGHATTDTQYF.

J is TRBJ2-2 and V is TRBV12-5, with 7 bases that match TRBD2. Trimming cost V 2 bases and J 6 bases; bases outside gene matches: 6. This CDR3 is built from 15 residues. Germline V CDR1 and CDR2: LGHNT, FRNRAP. The CDR3 coding sequence is TGTGCTAGTGGTTTGTTCACTAGCGAGGCCGGGGAGCTGTTTTTT. It yields the protein CASGLFTSEAGELFF.

In DNA, the CDR3 is TGTGCCAGCAGAGAGAGTACAGGGGGTTCGTACGAGCAGTACTTC. Amino acids: CASRESTGGSYEQYF. The chain has TRBV27 and TRBJ2-7; 8 nucleotides align to TRBD1. After removal of 6 bases from V and 4 bases from J, the junction contained 11 bases not matched to a gene. Germline loops: CDR1 MNHEY, CDR2 SMNVEV (reference sequence). The CDR3 contains 15 residues.

The CDR3 spells CASSTYRGEQYF. As DNA, the CDR3 is TGTGCCAGTAGTACCTACAGGGGCGAGCAGTACTTC. The chain couples TRBV19 to TRBJ2-7, with TRBD1 identical over 7 bases. The CDR3 is 12 residues long. V lost 4 bases, J lost 6 bases, and 3 bases stayed unmatched. Per germline, CDR1 LNHDA and CDR2 SQIVND (reference sequence).